Given below is one T cell receptor (beta chain) in context. Its specificity is unknown. The CDR3 spans 17 residues. Looked up from germline, CDR1 is WNHNN and CDR2 is SYGVQD (reference sequence). The ends were cut back, 2 bases at V and 5 bases at J, with 19 bases in the middle. This sample was included in a study of shared clonotypes between healthy human individuals. Study results and caveats: A small donor pool kept down the genetic and exposure-history diversity that was represented.

Once extracted for a subset, genomic DNA was divided evenly among several immunoSEQ plates. TCRdb's table, derived via immunoSEQ multiplex PCR, lists solely in-frame clones and lacks some. The sample holds some 1 million clones, roughly 80% seen once. The sequence derives from a man aged 18 to 30 in good health. Sequenced material: memory CD4+ T cells sorted from blood. The subset was: CD45RA-negative fraction. The chain employs TRBV10-1 and TRBJ1-5; no firm D call. The CDR3 region has the DNA TGCGCCAGCAGTGAGCTAGGCGATAGGACCCTTTATCAGCCCCAGCATTTT. The encoded protein is CASSELGDRTLYQPQHF.